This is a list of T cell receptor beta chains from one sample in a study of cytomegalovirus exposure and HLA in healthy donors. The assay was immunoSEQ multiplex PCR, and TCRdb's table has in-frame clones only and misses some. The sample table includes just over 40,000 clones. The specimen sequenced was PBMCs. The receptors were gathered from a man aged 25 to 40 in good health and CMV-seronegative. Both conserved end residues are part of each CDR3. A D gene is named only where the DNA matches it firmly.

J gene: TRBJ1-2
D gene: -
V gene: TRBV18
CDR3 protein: CASSPRESSNYGYTF

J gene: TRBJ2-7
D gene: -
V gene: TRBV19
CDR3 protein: CASSVTGFLAYEQYF

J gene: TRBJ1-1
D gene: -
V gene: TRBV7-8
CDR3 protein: CASSLGGGMNTEAFF

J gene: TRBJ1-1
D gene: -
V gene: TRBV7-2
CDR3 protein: CASRFPNTEAFF

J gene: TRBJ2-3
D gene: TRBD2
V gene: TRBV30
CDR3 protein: CAWRKTSGRDTQYF

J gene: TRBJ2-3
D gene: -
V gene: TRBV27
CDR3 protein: CASSLSRSNGPQYF

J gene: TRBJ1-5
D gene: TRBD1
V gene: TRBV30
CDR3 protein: CAGSTWDRGHQPQHF

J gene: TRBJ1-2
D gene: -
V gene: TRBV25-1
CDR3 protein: CASSEPTGFYGYTF

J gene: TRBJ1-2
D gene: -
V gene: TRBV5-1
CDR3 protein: CASSLGRDSYGYTF

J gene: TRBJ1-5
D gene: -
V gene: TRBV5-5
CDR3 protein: CASSYREGNQPQHF

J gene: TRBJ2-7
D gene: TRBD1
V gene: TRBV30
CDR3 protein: CAWNLGQGKTYEQYF

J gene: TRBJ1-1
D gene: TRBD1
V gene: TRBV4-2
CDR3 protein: CASSQAGTGGANTEAFF

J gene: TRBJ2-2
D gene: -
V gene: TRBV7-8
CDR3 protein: CASSLLAAGELFF

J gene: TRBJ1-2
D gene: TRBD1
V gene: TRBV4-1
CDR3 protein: CASSLLPGGGVSGYTF

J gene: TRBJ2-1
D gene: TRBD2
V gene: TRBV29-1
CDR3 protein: CSVAFLREGDEQFF

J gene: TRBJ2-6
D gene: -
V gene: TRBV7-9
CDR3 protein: CASRKQGSGANVLTF

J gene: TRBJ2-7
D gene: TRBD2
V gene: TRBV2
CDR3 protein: CASRRTSAYEQYF

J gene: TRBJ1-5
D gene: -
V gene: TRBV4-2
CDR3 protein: CASSQDEGGRQPQHF

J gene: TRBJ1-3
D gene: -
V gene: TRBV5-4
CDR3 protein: CASSPQGSNSGNTIYF

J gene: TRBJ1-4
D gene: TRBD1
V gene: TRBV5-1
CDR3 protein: CASRGQGDEKLFF

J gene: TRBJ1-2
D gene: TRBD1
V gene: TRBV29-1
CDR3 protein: CSVEKGAPGYTF

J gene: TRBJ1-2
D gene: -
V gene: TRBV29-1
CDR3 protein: CSVEIGMAGDGYTF

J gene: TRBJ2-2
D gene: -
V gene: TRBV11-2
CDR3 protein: CASSFWTGDGELFF

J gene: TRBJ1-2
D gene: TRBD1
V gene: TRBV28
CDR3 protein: CASIPGQGRRYGYTF

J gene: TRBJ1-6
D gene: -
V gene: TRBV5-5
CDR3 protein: CASSFISSYNSPLHF

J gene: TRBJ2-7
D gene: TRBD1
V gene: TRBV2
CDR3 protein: CASSHPGTGATGYEQYF

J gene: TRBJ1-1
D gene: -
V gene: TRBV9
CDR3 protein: CASSLTVTAMNTEAFF

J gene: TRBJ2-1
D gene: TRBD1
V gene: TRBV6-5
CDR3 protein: CASRNTGAKDNEQFF

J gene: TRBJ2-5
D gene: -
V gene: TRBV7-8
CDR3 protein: CASSRPGVADQETQYF

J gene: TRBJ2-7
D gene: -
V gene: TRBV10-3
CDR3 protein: CAISESQGGVWNYEQYF

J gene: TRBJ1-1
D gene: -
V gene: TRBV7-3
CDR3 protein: CASSSNMNTEAFF

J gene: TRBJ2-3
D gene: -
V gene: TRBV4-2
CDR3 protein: CASSQTALTDTQYF

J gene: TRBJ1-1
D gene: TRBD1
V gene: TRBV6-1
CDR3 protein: CASTDRGKGTEAFF

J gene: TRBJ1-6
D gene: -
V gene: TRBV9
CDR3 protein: CASSMGRARSPLHF

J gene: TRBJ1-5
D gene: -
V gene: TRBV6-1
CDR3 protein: CASSDFPGNQPQHF

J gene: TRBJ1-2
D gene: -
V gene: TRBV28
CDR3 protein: CASSLDTQYTYTF

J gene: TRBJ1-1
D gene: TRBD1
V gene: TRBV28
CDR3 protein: CASSFPRGRTEAFF

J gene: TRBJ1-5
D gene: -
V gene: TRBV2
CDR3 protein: CASTGVSNQPQHF

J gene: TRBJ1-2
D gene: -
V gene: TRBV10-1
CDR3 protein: CASSESTSNYGYTF

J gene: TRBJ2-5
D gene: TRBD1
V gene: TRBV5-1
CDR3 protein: CASSKGAAYQETQYF

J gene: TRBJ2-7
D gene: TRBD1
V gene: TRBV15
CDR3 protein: CATSNQTGGVAYEQYF

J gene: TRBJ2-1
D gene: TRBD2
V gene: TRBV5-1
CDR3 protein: CASSYQRGIRNEQFF

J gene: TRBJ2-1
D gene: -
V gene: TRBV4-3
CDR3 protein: CASSQVLREFRQFF

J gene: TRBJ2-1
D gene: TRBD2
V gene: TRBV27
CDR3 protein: CASSSIAGGLAYNEQFF

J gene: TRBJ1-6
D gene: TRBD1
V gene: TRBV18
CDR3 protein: CASSLGTGDSPLHF

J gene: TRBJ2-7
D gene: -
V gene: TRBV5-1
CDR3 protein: CASSLTRARDEQYF

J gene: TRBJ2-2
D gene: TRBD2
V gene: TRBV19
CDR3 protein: CASIKLAGVTGELFF

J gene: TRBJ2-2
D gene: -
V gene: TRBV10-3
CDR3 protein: CAISGSRDNTGELFF

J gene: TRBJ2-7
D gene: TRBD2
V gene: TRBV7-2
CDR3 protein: CASSSGTSGMKYEQYF

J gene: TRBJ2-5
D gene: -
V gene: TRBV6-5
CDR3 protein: CASSPVGAAETQYF

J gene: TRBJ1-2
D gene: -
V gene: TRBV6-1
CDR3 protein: CASSVEAAFGDGYTF

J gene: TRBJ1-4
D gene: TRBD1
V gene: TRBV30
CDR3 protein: CAWSQTQGAGEKLFF

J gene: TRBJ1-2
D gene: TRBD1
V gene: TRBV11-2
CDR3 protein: CASSLDQGTGKIYGYTF